This T cell receptor beta chain originates from a study of shared clonotypes between healthy human individuals. A single count supports this clone. The sample contains more than one DNA sequence encoding this CDR3. Assay execution proceeded at the deep level. The sorted-subset replicate PCRs were given about 200 ng DNA, which is 25,000 to 35,000 T cell genomes. Sequencing used immunoSEQ multiplex PCR; TCRdb keeps in-frame clones, though not all of them. The table has 2 million to 2.5 million clones, 85% to 95% seen once; the top ten hold roughly 0.13%. V lost 0 bases, J lost 4 bases, and 6 bases lay in between. The CDR3 consists of 13 residues. Germline CDR1 and CDR2: SGHTA and FQGNSA.

J is TRBJ2-5 and V is TRBV7-2; tentative D call: TRBD2 (5 bases). The sequencing input was naive CD4+ T cells sorted from blood. Subset: CD45RA+ positively selected. The sequence came from a man younger than 30 in good health. In DNA form, the CDR3 reads TGTGCCAGCAGCTTAGCGGGAGTAGAGACCCAGTACTTC. Amino acid sequence: CASSLAGVETQYF. Combining the CDR3 with reference TRBV7-2 and TRBJ2-5 gives the whole variable domain GAGVSQSPSNKVTEKGKDVELRCDPISGHTALYWYRQSLGQGLEFLIYFQGNSAPDKSGLPSDRFSAERTGGSVSTLTIQRTQQEDSAVYLCASSLAGVETQYFGPGTRLLVL.